The 27 T cell receptor beta chains reported below all come from one sample, sequenced in a study of cytomegalovirus exposure and HLA in healthy donors (dated by TCRdb to 2016 to 2017). Library method: the immunoSEQ multiplex PCR assay. For the multiplex PCR, a mixture combining 60 forward primers for TCR Vbeta segments and 13 reverse primers for TCR Jbeta segments was used. As stored in TCRdb, this immuneACCESS dataset retains in-frame rearrangements with V and J assigned. A fraction of the clones does not appear; measured against another copy, unresolved V genes explain less than half of the discrepancy, and the remainder lacks a known reason. The sample yields more than 50,000 clones; approximately 71% were counted once. Together, the top ten hold approximately 30% of the sample. The sample comprised PBMCs. These receptor sequences come from a man aged 35-49 years in good health and CMV-seropositive.

J is TRBJ2-1 and V is TRBV30; 8 nucleotides agree with TRBD1. V lost 2 bases, J lost 9 bases, and 9 bases stayed unmatched. Per germline, CDR1 GTSNPN and CDR2 SVGIG (reference sequence). This CDR3 contains 14 residues. CDR3 in amino acids: CAWSLGQGHFEQFF. The CDR3 DNA sequence: TGTGCCTGGAGTCTAGGACAGGGTCATTTTGAGCAGTTCTTC.

This clone showed up many times. The chain has TRBV10-3 and TRBJ1-2; 8 bases map to TRBD1. The V gene's germline CDR1 is ENHRY and CDR2 SYGVKD. V was clipped by 0 bases and J by 7 bases; unmatched bases: 4. The CDR3 runs to 14 residues. The CDR3 here is CAISESTGVRGYTF. CDR3 sequence (DNA): TGTGCCATCAGTGAGTCGACAGGGGTGCGTGGCTACACCTTC.

The chain combines TRBV2 with TRBJ2-2; D possibly corresponds to TRBD1 (5 bases). Trimming cost V 1 base and J 15 bases, with 15 bases left between them. Germline lookup yields CDR1 SNHLY and CDR2 FYNNEI. The CDR3 spans 13 residues. This CDR3 is CASSEVRGLELFF. CDR3 in DNA: TGTGCCAGCAGTGAAGTAAGGGGCCTCGAATTGTTTTTT.

V usage is TRBV5-6 and J usage is TRBJ1-2, with 7 bases fitting TRBD1. This CDR3 spans 14 amino acids. Per the germline V gene, CDR1 is SGHDT and CDR2 is YYEEEE. V shed 0 bases and J 3 bases; nucleotides not matched to a gene: 2. CDR3 coding DNA: TGTGCCAGCAGCTTGGAAGGGGGCCACTATGGCTACACCTTC. Translating it yields CASSLEGGHYGYTF.

This clone has only a few counts. The chain has TRBV21-1 and TRBJ1-5; the listed D gene, TRBD1, was not tested against the DNA. TRBV21-1 represents a pseudogene. This CDR3 has 22 amino acids. The CDR3 coding sequence is TGTGCCAGCAGCAGAGATCCGGGACACCAACATCGCCAGAGATATAGCAATCAGCCCCAGCATTTT. Its translation is CASSRDPGHQHRQRYSNQPQHF.

This sequence joins TRBV1 and TRBJ2-3; TRBD1 is the table's D call and was not checked against the DNA. TRBV1 is an annotated pseudogene. CDR3 size: 13 residues. This chain's CDR3 is CTHPWGSTDTQYF. DNA for the CDR3: TGCACCCACCCCTGGGGCAGCACAGATACGCAGTATTTT.

The chain uses TRBV27 and TRBJ2-2; tentatively, D is TRBD1 (6 bases). Germline V gene data show CDR1 as MNHEY and CDR2 as SMNVEV (reference sequence). With 5 bases removed from V and 7 bases from J, the gap between germline ends came to 11 bases. The CDR3 is made up of 13 amino acids. CDR3 loop: CASSGQRIGELFF. CDR3 coding DNA: TGTGCCAGCAGTGGACAGAGAATCGGGGAGCTGTTTTTT.

The chain combines TRBV25-1 with TRBJ2-2; no clear D gene. V shed 1 base and J shed 0 bases, with 6 bases lying between them. Germline V gene sequence: CDR1 MGHDK, CDR2 SYGVNS. The CDR3 contains 15 residues. The CDR3 region has the DNA TGTGCCAGCAGTGAATCTATCACGAACACCGGGGAGCTGTTTTTT. Translated: CASSESITNTGELFF.

This sequence joins TRBV4-1 and TRBJ2-7; 8 bases match TRBD2. Germline CDR1 is MGHRA and CDR2 is YSYEKL. With 1 base clipped from V and 0 bases from J, the junction kept 2 bases outside the gene matches. This CDR3 contains 15 residues. CDR3 in amino acids: CASSQAGGVSYEQYF. In DNA form, the CDR3 reads TGCGCCAGCAGCCAAGCGGGGGGGGTCTCCTACGAGCAGTACTTC.

V and J are TRBV19 and TRBJ1-5, with unresolved D. The germline gives CDR1 LNHDA, CDR2 SQIVND (reference sequence). Trimming took 6 bases from V and 2 from J, leaving 5 bases between them. This CDR3 has 12 amino acids. Written as DNA, the CDR3 is TGTGCCAGTAGGCAGGGCAATCAGCCCCAGCATTTT. Protein sequence: CASRQGNQPQHF.

This chain joins TRBV6-1 and TRBJ2-3; TRBD2 aligns across 16 bases. CDR3 length equals 19 residues. V lost 4 bases to trimming and J lost 3 bases; unmatched junction nucleotides: 10. Germline CDR1 reads MNHNS; CDR2 reads SASEGT. The CDR3 spells CASSAGTSGGARGTDTQYF. Written as DNA, the CDR3 is TGTGCCAGCAGTGCCGGGACTAGCGGGGGGGCCAGGGGAACAGATACGCAGTATTTT.

This clone was detected only a few times. The V call is TRBV5-4, the J call TRBJ2-3, with a possible D match to TRBD2 (6 bases). The CDR3 totals 16 residues. Germline V gene data show CDR1 as SGHNT and CDR2 as YYREEE (reference sequence). Trimming removed 2 bases at V and 2 bases at J, with 15 bases between. CDR3 DNA: TGTGCCAGCAGCTTACCATCGGGAGTATCCACAGATACGCAGTATTTT. It yields the protein CASSLPSGVSTDTQYF. Using reference TRBV5-4 and TRBJ2-3 for the parts outside the CDR3, the full variable domain is ETGVTQSPTHLIKTRGQQVTLRCSSQSGHNTVSWYQQALGQGPQFIFQYYREEENGRGNFPPRFSGLQFPNYSSELNVNALELDDSALYLCASSLPSGVSTDTQYFGPGTRLTVL.

CDR3 sequence: CASSSFGGATNEQFF. CDR3 coding DNA: TGTGCCAGCAGCTCATTCGGGGGGGCCACCAATGAGCAGTTCTTC. V usage is TRBV7-2 and J usage is TRBJ2-1; 8 bases are a match to TRBD2. Germline V CDR1 and CDR2: SGHTA, FQGNSA. There are 15 residues in the CDR3. V lost 4 bases and J lost 6; bases outside the gene matches: 8. Drawing the rest from reference TRBV7-2 and TRBJ2-1, the complete variable domain is GAGVSQSPSNKVTEKGKDVELRCDPISGHTALYWYRQSLGQGLEFLIYFQGNSAPDKSGLPSDRFSAERTGGSVSTLTIQRTQQEDSAVYLCASSSFGGATNEQFFGPGTRLTVL.

This clone has a single count. The chain is built from TRBV19 and TRBJ1-1; D uncertain. The V end lost 3 bases, the J end lost 5 bases, and 13 bases lay between the germline ends. This CDR3 region has 14 residues. Germline V gene sequence: CDR1 LNHDA, CDR2 SQIVND (reference sequence). CDR3 DNA sequence: TGTGCCAGTAGTATGGGGAGACGGAGTACTGAAGCTTTCTTT. Its translation is CASSMGRRSTEAFF.

The chain is built from TRBV6-5 and TRBJ1-1, with D possibly matching TRBD1 (5 bases). The CDR3 spans 14 residues. Trimming took 2 bases from V and 3 from J, leaving 10 bases between them. The germline CDR1 and CDR2 sequences are MNHEY and SVGAGI. The CDR3 region is CASSYTDSYTEAFF. The CDR3 DNA reads as TGTGCCAGCAGTTACACAGACAGCTACACTGAAGCTTTCTTT.

The chain joins TRBV19 to TRBJ2-3; TRBD1 matches 7 bases. The germline CDR1 and CDR2 sequences are LNHDA and SQIVND (reference sequence). J gave up 5 bases and V 7 bases, and 9 bases lay outside the gene matches. The CDR3 has 14 residues. The CDR3 protein is CASTPGQMIDTQYF. CDR3 bases: TGTGCCAGTACCCCGGGACAGATGATAGATACGCAGTATTTT.

J is TRBJ2-4 and V is TRBV2, with TRBD2 matching 9 bases. CDR1 is SNHLY and CDR2 is FYNNEI in the germline V gene. The CDR3 runs 15 residues. V was pared by 2 bases and J by 16 bases, with 15 bases of the junction left unmatched. The CDR3 region is CASSEMGGGAGKSYF. The CDR3 DNA reads TGTGCCAGCAGTGAAATGGGCGGGGGGGCCGGTAAATCCTACTTC. The full variable domain, its missing parts supplied by reference TRBV2 and TRBJ2-4, is EPEVTQTPSHQVTQMGQEVILRCVPISNHLYFYWYRQILGQKVEFLVSFYNNEISEKSEIFDDQFSVERPDGSNFTLKIRSTKLEDSAMYFCASSEMGGGAGKSYFGAGTRLSVL.

V usage is TRBV7-9 and J usage is TRBJ1-1; maybe TRBD1 (5 bases). The CDR3 is made up of 13 amino acids. The V and J ends lost 4 bases and 3 bases respectively, with 9 bases between them. Germline V gene lookup returns CDR1 SEHNR and CDR2 FQNEAQ (reference sequence). For the CDR3, the DNA is TGTGCCAGCAGCTCGGGACTGTACACTGAAGCTTTCTTT. Translating gives CASSSGLYTEAFF.

The chain recombines TRBV2 with TRBJ1-4; maybe TRBD1 (6 bases). The CDR3 is 15 amino acids. CDR1 and CDR2 (germline): SNHLY, FYNNEI. Trimming cost V 5 bases and J 0 bases, with 10 bases left between them. The CDR3 DNA is TGTGCCAGCAGTCCATACAGGGCAACTAATGAAAAACTGTTTTTT. As protein: CASSPYRATNEKLFF.

The chain has TRBV7-3 and TRBJ2-2; D unclear. Per the germline V gene, CDR1 is SGHTA and CDR2 is FQGTGA. V was trimmed by 8 bases and J by 8 bases, leaving 12 bases between them. The CDR3 runs to 12 residues. CDR3 DNA: TGTGCCAGCGCTCCCGAGGCGGGGGAGCTGTTTTTT. Amino acids: CASAPEAGELFF.

This chain links TRBV30 with TRBJ2-5, with D perhaps matching TRBD1 (6 bases). Trimming took off 1 base at V and 5 bases at J, with 14 bases between the two ends. The V gene's germline CDR1 is GTSNPN and CDR2 SVGIG (reference sequence). CDR3 length equals 14 residues. The CDR3 region has the DNA TGTGCCTGGAGTGCCAACAGGGTTAGGGAGACCCAGTACTTC. Protein: CAWSANRVRETQYF.

The chain recombines TRBV5-5 with TRBJ2-3; perhaps TRBD2 as D (6 bases). Germline V lookup: CDR1 SGHKS, CDR2 YYEKEE (reference sequence). CDR3 size: 14 residues. Trimming left V 4 bases short and J 4 bases short, with 13 bases between. The CDR3 nucleotides are TGTGCCAGCAGCCAGGGAGGTGAAGCAGATACGCAGTATTTT. This gives the protein CASSQGGEADTQYF.

The V call is TRBV28, the J call TRBJ2-5, with TRBD2 matching over 13 bases. Per germline, CDR1 MDHEN and CDR2 SYDVKM. V was pared by 6 bases and J by 4 bases, with 5 bases of the junction left unmatched. The CDR3 runs to 15 residues. The CDR3 nucleotides are TGTGCCAGCAGGACTAGCGGGGGGCGGGGAGAGACCCAGTACTTC. Amino acid sequence: CASRTSGGRGETQYF.

This chain uses TRBV19 with TRBJ1-1; D ambiguous. The V end lost 8 bases, the J end lost 5 bases, and 21 bases lay between the germline ends. The CDR3 has 15 amino acids. Per germline, CDR1 LNHDA and CDR2 SQIVND (reference sequence). The CDR3 is CASYMARGLQTEAFF. For the CDR3, the DNA is TGTGCCAGTTACATGGCTCGCGGCCTCCAAACTGAAGCTTTCTTT. The whole variable domain, filled in from reference TRBV19 and TRBJ1-1, reads DGGITQSPKYLFRKEGQNVTLSCEQNLNHDAMYWYRQDPGQGLRLIYYSQIVNDFQKGDIAEGYSVSREKKESFPLTVTSAQKNPTAFYLCASYMARGLQTEAFFGQGTRLTVV.

V usage is TRBV2 and J usage is TRBJ1-5; D is ambiguous. Trimming removed 5 bases from V and 7 bases from J, with 15 bases in between. The germline CDR1 and CDR2 sequences are SNHLY and FYNNEI. The CDR3 consists of 14 residues. The CDR3 here is CASSMGAERQPQHF. DNA for the CDR3: TGTGCCAGCAGTATGGGTGCTGAGAGGCAGCCCCAGCATTTT.

This clone was seen a few times. The chain is built from TRBV10-3 and TRBJ1-2, with D perhaps matching TRBD1 (6 bases). Germline values: CDR1 ENHRY, CDR2 SYGVKD. CDR3 length: 14 residues. The V end lost 3 bases, the J end lost 0 bases, and 8 bases lay between the germline ends. In DNA form, the CDR3 reads TGTGCCATCAGTGAAAGGACAGCTAACTATGGCTACACCTTC. It yields the protein CAISERTANYGYTF.

This clone was recorded a few times. V and J are TRBV4-2 and TRBJ2-1, with TRBD1 matching over 7 bases. This CDR3 is 13 amino acids long. Germline trimming cut 4 bases from V and 12 bases from J; bases unmatched to any gene: 9. Germline V gene sequence: CDR1 LGHNA, CDR2 YNFKEQ. The CDR3 loop is CASSRSRDSVQFF. CDR3 DNA: TGTGCCAGCAGCCGGTCCCGGGACAGTGTGCAGTTCTTC.